This passage covers 9 T cell receptor beta chains from one sample sequenced in a study of blood T cell repertoires in COVID-19. Sequencing used immunoSEQ multiplex PCR; TCRdb keeps in-frame clones, though not all of them. The repertoire holds 75,000 or so clones, with over 80% as singletons. Material for sequencing was peripheral blood. These receptors were taken from a man in his 60s with active or convalescent COVID-19.

This chain links TRBV29-1 with TRBJ1-2, with D possibly matching TRBD1 (5 bases). The CDR3 totals 14 residues. V shed 4 bases and J shed 4 bases, with 16 bases lying between them. Germline V CDR1 and CDR2: SQVTM, ANQGSEA. CDR3 sequence reads: CSVASGFEGYGYTF. CDR3 nucleotides: TGCAGCGTTGCTTCAGGGTTTGAAGGCTATGGCTACACCTTC.

The rearrangement uses TRBV4-2 and TRBJ2-1, with D possibly matching TRBD1 (6 bases). Germline-derived CDR1 and CDR2 are LGHNA and YNFKEQ. This CDR3 contains 17 residues. The V and J ends lost 2 bases and 0 bases respectively, with 14 bases between them. The CDR3 nucleotides are TGTGCCAGCAGCCAAAACCCCGACAGGAGCTCCTACAATGAGCAGTTCTTC. Protein sequence: CASSQNPDRSSYNEQFF.

CDR3 amino acids: CASSSTGGGYGYTF. For the CDR3, the DNA is TGTGCCAGCAGCTCCACAGGGGGCGGCTATGGCTACACCTTC. The chain joins TRBV5-6 to TRBJ1-2; TRBD1 matches 9 bases. The CDR3 has 14 residues. V gave up 3 bases and J gave up 4 bases; unmatched junction bases: 4. CDR1 is SGHDT, CDR2 YYEEEE, per germline.

This chain connects TRBV3-1 (or the pseudogene TRBV3-2) to TRBJ1-2; 7 bases align to TRBD1. Germline assignment: CDR1 LGHDT and CDR2 YNNKEL (reference sequence). There are 15 residues in the CDR3. With 1 base clipped from V and 6 bases from J, the junction kept 8 bases outside the gene matches. DNA for the CDR3: TGTGCCAGCAGCCAAGCCGTCACAGGGGCTGATGGCTACACCTTC. It is translated as CASSQAVTGADGYTF.

This clone was seen more than once but under ten times. The CDR3 DNA reads as TGTGCCAGTAGTATTGGCGGGGGGCCTACTACCGAGACCCAGTACTTC. It specifies CASSIGGGPTTETQYF. The chain recombines TRBV19 with TRBJ2-5; 8 bases align to TRBD2. V lost 3 bases, J lost 5 bases, and 11 bases stayed unmatched. The CDR3 is 16 amino acids. Germline-derived CDR1 and CDR2 are LNHDA and SQIVND (reference sequence).

The chain has TRBV5-1 and TRBJ1-1, with D possibly being TRBD1 (5 bases). In germline, CDR1 is SGHRS, CDR2 YFSETQ. The germline V and J ends were trimmed by 2 bases and 4 bases, with 9 bases remaining between them. This CDR3 has 13 residues. CDR3 nucleotides: TGCGCCAGCAGCTTTCAGGGAGGCACTGAAGCTTTCTTT. Translation gives CASSFQGGTEAFF.

This clone was recorded once. This chain links TRBV7-8 with TRBJ1-3; D not certain. Germline V gene sequence: CDR1 SGHVS, CDR2 FQNEAQ. The CDR3 totals 16 residues. V lost 5 bases, J lost 0 bases, and 14 bases lay in between. The CDR3 bases are TGTGCCAGCAGCCATATTTCAGGTTACTCTGGAAACACCATATATTTT. The encoded protein is CASSHISGYSGNTIYF.

This chain joins TRBV5-4 and TRBJ2-2; TRBD2 agrees at 13 bases. The CDR3 spans 17 residues. The germline V gene has CDR1 SGHNT and CDR2 YYREEE (reference sequence). J gave up 8 bases and V 4 bases, and 11 bases lay outside the gene matches. DNA of the CDR3: TGTGCCAGCAGCCGGGAAACTAGCGGGGGGGCCGTTGGGGAGCTGTTTTTT. Residues: CASSRETSGGAVGELFF.

The chain combines TRBV18 with TRBJ2-6; 7 bases agree with TRBD1. V was clipped by 3 bases and J by 4 bases; unmatched bases: 3. Germline CDR1 reads KGHSH; CDR2 reads LQKENI. This CDR3 has 15 amino acids. CDR3 DNA: TGTGCCAGCTCACCCACAGGGGTCGGGGCCAACGTCCTGACTTTC. As protein: CASSPTGVGANVLTF.